The rows below give T cell receptor beta chains drawn from one sample of a study of T-cell memory formation after mild COVID-19. TCRdb redid the calling of the 5' RACE reads with MiXCR, one entry per CDR3 protein. The data show about 350,000 distinct CDR3 sequences, approximately 29% seen once. The specimen was PBMCs or a T cell subset sorted from them (not recorded which). The receptor set was obtained from an adult woman who had mild COVID-19 (a few samples of this study predate the infection). Cell type and time point are not known. CDR3s include the opening cysteine and the closing phenylalanine or tryptophan. Each record gives: D gene, J gene, V gene, clone size, CDR3 DNA, CDR3 protein. D genes are given only for firm matches. Not all rows give a size; the values are once, few, many and, for expanded clones, a class.

d_gene: NA; j_gene: TRBJ1-2; v_gene: TRBV4-1; abundance: NA; CDR3nt: TGCGCCAGCAGCCAAGATGAAGGACCCTATGGCTACACCTTC; CDR3aa: CASSQDEGPYGYTF
d_gene: TRBD1; j_gene: TRBJ2-2; v_gene: TRBV5-1; abundance: once; CDR3nt: TGCGCCAGCAGCTTGAATACAGGGGACACCGGGGAGCTGTTTTTT; CDR3aa: CASSLNTGDTGELFF
d_gene: NA; j_gene: TRBJ1-2; v_gene: TRBV7-9; abundance: NA; CDR3nt: TGTGCCAGCAGCTTAATCCCTAGCGTAGGCTACACCTTC; CDR3aa: CASSLIPSVGYTF
d_gene: TRBD1; j_gene: TRBJ1-1; v_gene: TRBV7-9; abundance: NA; CDR3nt: TGTGCCAGCAGCCCCCATCCCCCGGGACAGGGGATAACTGAAGCTTTCTTT; CDR3aa: CASSPHPPGQGITEAFF
d_gene: NA; j_gene: TRBJ1-1; v_gene: TRBV11-1; abundance: few; CDR3nt: TGTGCCAGCAGGGTTTGGGGGAATGCTGAAGCTTTCTTT; CDR3aa: CASRVWGNAEAFF
d_gene: NA; j_gene: TRBJ1-5; v_gene: TRBV24-1; abundance: NA; CDR3nt: TGTGCCACCAGTGAAGGGGGGACCAATCAGCCCCAGCATTTT; CDR3aa: CATSEGGTNQPQHF
d_gene: TRBD2; j_gene: TRBJ2-3; v_gene: TRBV30; abundance: few; CDR3nt: TGTGCCTGGAGTTACGGGGGGTGGACAGATACGCAGTATTTT; CDR3aa: CAWSYGGWTDTQYF
d_gene: TRBD2; j_gene: TRBJ2-1; v_gene: TRBV7-3; abundance: few; CDR3nt: TGTGCCAGCAGCTCAAAAACTCCGCGGGAGGTCGAGCAGTTCTTC; CDR3aa: CASSSKTPREVEQFF
d_gene: NA; j_gene: TRBJ2-3; v_gene: TRBV4-3; abundance: few; CDR3nt: TGCGCCAGCAGCCGCCGGAGACGCACTAGCACAGATACGCAGTATTTT; CDR3aa: CASSRRRRTSTDTQYF
d_gene: NA; j_gene: TRBJ1-4; v_gene: TRBV20-1; abundance: NA; CDR3nt: TGCAGTGCTAGAGATCGGCAGTATGTGTTTTTT; CDR3aa: CSARDRQYVFF
d_gene: NA; j_gene: TRBJ1-5; v_gene: TRBV12-3/TRBV12-4; abundance: NA; CDR3nt: TGTGCCAGCAGTTTATTGGAGGGACAGCCCCAGCATTTT; CDR3aa: CASSLLEGQPQHF
d_gene: NA; j_gene: TRBJ2-3; v_gene: TRBV11-3; abundance: few; CDR3nt: TGTGCCAGCAGCTTCACAGCTATTGATACGCAGTATTTT; CDR3aa: CASSFTAIDTQYF
d_gene: NA; j_gene: TRBJ2-5; v_gene: TRBV20-1; abundance: few; CDR3nt: TGCAGTGCTAGGGTTCCTGGGACTGCGGAGACCCAGTACTTC; CDR3aa: CSARVPGTAETQYF
d_gene: NA; j_gene: TRBJ2-5; v_gene: TRBV24-1; abundance: NA; CDR3nt: TGTGCCACCAGTGATTCTGACAGCCCGCAAGAGACCCAGTACTTC; CDR3aa: CATSDSDSPQETQYF
d_gene: TRBD2; j_gene: TRBJ2-3; v_gene: TRBV9; abundance: few; CDR3nt: TGTGCCAGCAGCGCCGGGACTAGGGATACGCAGTATTTT; CDR3aa: CASSAGTRDTQYF
d_gene: NA; j_gene: TRBJ2-5; v_gene: TRBV5-6; abundance: few; CDR3nt: TGTGCCAGCAGCTTTGGGCCGGATTTCCAAGAGACCCAGTACTTC; CDR3aa: CASSFGPDFQETQYF
d_gene: TRBD1; j_gene: TRBJ2-7; v_gene: TRBV9; abundance: few; CDR3nt: TGTGCCAGCAGCCCAAAGGACAGGGGTTACGAGCAGTACTTC; CDR3aa: CASSPKDRGYEQYF
d_gene: NA; j_gene: TRBJ2-1; v_gene: TRBV3-1; abundance: NA; CDR3nt: TGTGCCAGCAGCCCCTCAGCGGGTGAGCAGTTCTTC; CDR3aa: CASSPSAGEQFF
d_gene: NA; j_gene: TRBJ1-1; v_gene: TRBV20-1; abundance: many; CDR3nt: TGCAGTGCTAGGAAGGTGGACTCCGCTAACACTGAAGCTTTCTTT; CDR3aa: CSARKVDSANTEAFF
d_gene: NA; j_gene: TRBJ1-2; v_gene: TRBV29-1; abundance: NA; CDR3nt: TGCAGCGTTGATCAGGGTGATGGCTACACCTTC; CDR3aa: CSVDQGDGYTF
d_gene: TRBD1; j_gene: TRBJ2-2; v_gene: TRBV29-1; abundance: NA; CDR3nt: TGCAGCGTTGTTGGGGGCCCCGGACAGGGGGCCGGGGAGCTGTTTTTT; CDR3aa: CSVVGGPGQGAGELFF
d_gene: NA; j_gene: TRBJ1-2; v_gene: TRBV7-2; abundance: NA; CDR3nt: TGTGCCAGCAGCCCGGACAAGAACTATGGCTACACCTTC; CDR3aa: CASSPDKNYGYTF
d_gene: TRBD2; j_gene: TRBJ2-3; v_gene: TRBV15; abundance: NA; CDR3nt: TGTGCCACCAGCAGAGTAGGGCCAGCGGGAGGGCCAGATACGCAGTATTTT; CDR3aa: CATSRVGPAGGPDTQYF
d_gene: NA; j_gene: TRBJ2-7; v_gene: TRBV19; abundance: few; CDR3nt: TGTGCCAGTAGTATTGATTCGGGTGGGGCATCCGAGCAGTACTTC; CDR3aa: CASSIDSGGASEQYF
d_gene: NA; j_gene: TRBJ2-7; v_gene: TRBV12-3/TRBV12-4; abundance: few; CDR3nt: TGTGCCAGCAGTGACAACAGGGTCCGGTACGAGCAGTACTTC; CDR3aa: CASSDNRVRYEQYF
d_gene: NA; j_gene: TRBJ2-1; v_gene: TRBV7-3; abundance: few; CDR3nt: TGTGCCAGCAGCTCCAGCGGCTACAATGAGCAGTTCTTC; CDR3aa: CASSSSGYNEQFF
d_gene: TRBD1; j_gene: TRBJ2-1; v_gene: TRBV10-3; abundance: NA; CDR3nt: TGTGCCAGCCACAGGGGGAATTCCTACAATGAGCAGTTCTTC; CDR3aa: CASHRGNSYNEQFF
d_gene: NA; j_gene: TRBJ1-5; v_gene: TRBV6-4; abundance: NA; CDR3nt: TGTGCCAGCAGTGACTCAGGCTGGGGGGGCTGTCAGCCCCAGCATTTT; CDR3aa: CASSDSGWGGCQPQHF
d_gene: TRBD2; j_gene: TRBJ2-1; v_gene: TRBV4-1; abundance: few; CDR3nt: TGCGCCAGCAGCCAGGGAAGCGGGGATTACAATGAGCAGTTCTTC; CDR3aa: CASSQGSGDYNEQFF
d_gene: NA; j_gene: TRBJ1-2; v_gene: TRBV3-1; abundance: NA; CDR3nt: TGTGCCAGCAGCCAATTACCGGGTGGCTACACCTTC; CDR3aa: CASSQLPGGYTF
d_gene: NA; j_gene: TRBJ2-2; v_gene: TRBV2; abundance: NA; CDR3nt: TGTGCCAGCGGGGTAGGGGTAGAGAACACCGGGGGGCTGTTTTTT; CDR3aa: CASGVGVENTGGLFF
d_gene: NA; j_gene: TRBJ2-1; v_gene: TRBV12-3/TRBV12-4; abundance: NA; CDR3nt: TGTGCCAGCATGGCGACAGGTGGAGAGCAGTTCTTC; CDR3aa: CASMATGGEQFF
d_gene: NA; j_gene: TRBJ2-7; v_gene: TRBV4-3; abundance: few; CDR3nt: TGCGCCAGCAGCCAAGGGCGAAGCGGTACCGCCTACGAGCAGTACTTC; CDR3aa: CASSQGRSGTAYEQYF
d_gene: NA; j_gene: TRBJ1-2; v_gene: TRBV7-9; abundance: few; CDR3nt: TGTGCCAGCAGCGTCGATCCCCCCCAAACCTTC; CDR3aa: CASSVDPPQTF
d_gene: NA; j_gene: TRBJ2-1; v_gene: TRBV20-1; abundance: NA; CDR3nt: TGCAGTGCCCGCCCCCTAGCCGGCGACAATGAGCAGTTCTTC; CDR3aa: CSARPLAGDNEQFF
d_gene: NA; j_gene: TRBJ1-2; v_gene: TRBV3-1; abundance: few; CDR3nt: TGTGCCAGCACCCAACTGTCCGGCAGGGGAGACTATGGCTACACCTTC; CDR3aa: CASTQLSGRGDYGYTF
d_gene: TRBD2; j_gene: TRBJ2-1; v_gene: TRBV24-1; abundance: few; CDR3nt: TGTGCCACCAGTGCTTTTAGACTAGCGGGAGCGTATGAGCAGTTCTTC; CDR3aa: CATSAFRLAGAYEQFF
d_gene: NA; j_gene: TRBJ1-1; v_gene: TRBV12-3/TRBV12-4; abundance: few; CDR3nt: TGTGCCAGCACCCCACGTGGGGGGGTGAACACTGAAGCTTTCTTT; CDR3aa: CASTPRGGVNTEAFF
d_gene: TRBD2; j_gene: TRBJ2-3; v_gene: TRBV7-2; abundance: NA; CDR3nt: TGTGCCAGCAGCCACACTAGCGGATACACAGATACGCAGTATTTT; CDR3aa: CASSHTSGYTDTQYF
d_gene: NA; j_gene: TRBJ2-6; v_gene: TRBV12-3/TRBV12-4; abundance: many; CDR3nt: TGTGCCAGCAGTTTAGCGCAGGGTGGGGCTGGGGCCAACGTCCTGACTTTC; CDR3aa: CASSLAQGGAGANVLTF
d_gene: NA; j_gene: TRBJ2-7; v_gene: TRBV10-3; abundance: many; CDR3nt: TGTGCCTCCTCAGTAGGTTCCTACGAGCAGTACTTC; CDR3aa: CASSVGSYEQYF
d_gene: TRBD2; j_gene: TRBJ2-2; v_gene: TRBV12-3/TRBV12-4; abundance: NA; CDR3nt: TGTGCCAGCAGACCCCCTCCGGGGGGCGGGGAGCTGTTTTTT; CDR3aa: CASRPPPGGGELFF
d_gene: NA; j_gene: TRBJ1-2; v_gene: TRBV12-3/TRBV12-4; abundance: NA; CDR3nt: TGTGCCAGCAGTGTGGCTAACTATGGCTACACCTTC; CDR3aa: CASSVANYGYTF
d_gene: NA; j_gene: TRBJ2-7; v_gene: TRBV29-1; abundance: NA; CDR3nt: TGCAGCGTTCTGGGGGATGGGGGTTACGAGCAGTACTTC; CDR3aa: CSVLGDGGYEQYF
d_gene: NA; j_gene: TRBJ2-2; v_gene: TRBV7-3; abundance: many; CDR3nt: TGTGCCAGCAGACGGGAGAACGGGGAGCTGTTTTTT; CDR3aa: CASRRENGELFF
d_gene: NA; j_gene: TRBJ2-1; v_gene: TRBV11-2; abundance: NA; CDR3nt: TGTGCCAGCCACGAGCGGGACAGCTCCTACAATGAGCAGTTCTTC; CDR3aa: CASHERDSSYNEQFF
d_gene: NA; j_gene: TRBJ1-2; v_gene: TRBV10-3; abundance: NA; CDR3nt: TGTGCCATCAGGATGTCAGGGGATGCCTATGGCTACACCTTC; CDR3aa: CAIRMSGDAYGYTF
d_gene: TRBD1; j_gene: TRBJ2-7; v_gene: TRBV20-1; abundance: NA; CDR3nt: TGCAGTACCGGGACAGGGGTCGGTAGGGAGCAGTACTTC; CDR3aa: CSTGTGVGREQYF
d_gene: TRBD1; j_gene: TRBJ2-1; v_gene: TRBV2; abundance: NA; CDR3nt: TGTGCCAGCAGTGAAGCGAGGACAGGTGAGCAGTTCTTC; CDR3aa: CASSEARTGEQFF
d_gene: TRBD1; j_gene: TRBJ2-7; v_gene: TRBV18; abundance: few; CDR3nt: TGTGCCAGCTCACCAACCTCCGGGACAGGGCTATACGAGCAGTACTTC; CDR3aa: CASSPTSGTGLYEQYF
d_gene: TRBD2; j_gene: TRBJ2-5; v_gene: TRBV29-1; abundance: NA; CDR3nt: TGCAGCGGAGCACCTAGCGGGAGGGCCGGGACCCAGTACTTC; CDR3aa: CSGAPSGRAGTQYF
d_gene: TRBD2; j_gene: TRBJ2-1; v_gene: TRBV14; abundance: NA; CDR3nt: TGTGCCAGCAGCCCGAGCTTTCCGGGACTAGCGGGAGGGCGGTACAATGAGCAGTTCTTC; CDR3aa: CASSPSFPGLAGGRYNEQFF